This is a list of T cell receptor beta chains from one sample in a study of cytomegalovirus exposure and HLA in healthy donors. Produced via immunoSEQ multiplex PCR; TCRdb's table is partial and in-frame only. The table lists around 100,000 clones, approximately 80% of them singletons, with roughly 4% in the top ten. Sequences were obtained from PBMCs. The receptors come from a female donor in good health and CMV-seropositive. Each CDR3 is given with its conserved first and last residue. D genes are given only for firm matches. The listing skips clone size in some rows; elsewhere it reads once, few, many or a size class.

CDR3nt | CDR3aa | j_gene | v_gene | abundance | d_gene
TGTTCCAGCAGCTTAGCGGGGCAGGGGAACACTGAAGCTTTCTTT | CSSSLAGQGNTEAFF | TRBJ1-1 | TRBV7-9 | NA | NA
TGTGCCAGCAGTTACCTTCCTCGAGGGGGCGAGCAGTACTTC | CASSYLPRGGEQYF | TRBJ2-7 | TRBV6-6 | NA | NA
TGTGCCATCAGTGAGTCCCCTAGTCCCACAGATACGCAGTATTTT | CAISESPSPTDTQYF | TRBJ2-3 | TRBV10-3 | NA | NA
TGCGCCAGCAGTGATGGGGGCCGCACAGATACGCAGTATTTT | CASSDGGRTDTQYF | TRBJ2-3 | TRBV10-1 | few | NA
TGCGCCAGCAGCCAACTACAGGGAATGGACTATGGCTACACCTTC | CASSQLQGMDYGYTF | TRBJ1-2 | TRBV4-3 | few | NA
TGTGCCAGCAGCAGCAGCCTCAGGGGGCCTGGGGCCAACGTCCTGACTTTC | CASSSSLRGPGANVLTF | TRBJ2-6 | TRBV7-6 | once | TRBD1
TGTGCCACCAGCGGTACGACAGGGCCCTCCTACAATGAGCAGTTCTTC | CATSGTTGPSYNEQFF | TRBJ2-1 | TRBV15 | NA | TRBD1
TGCGCCAGCAGCCAAGATCCACAGGTAATCTATGGCTACACCTTC | CASSQDPQVIYGYTF | TRBJ1-2 | TRBV4-1 | NA | NA
TGCGCCAGCAGCCAAGTAATGGGCCCAACTAATGAAAAACTGTTTTTT | CASSQVMGPTNEKLFF | TRBJ1-4 | TRBV4-1 | once | NA
TGTGCCAGCAGTTACTCATCTCCAGGGGGCGGTGGCGAGCAGTACTTC | CASSYSSPGGGGEQYF | TRBJ2-7 | TRBV6-6 | NA | TRBD1
TGTGCCAGCTCGCCCATCCGGGACAGCTCCTACGAGCAGTACTTC | CASSPIRDSSYEQYF | TRBJ2-7 | TRBV18 | NA | TRBD1
TGTGCCAGCAGCGGCCCCACAGGATACACTGAAGCTTTCTTT | CASSGPTGYTEAFF | TRBJ1-1 | TRBV7-2 | NA | NA
TGTGCCAGCAGTTTATACCCTGCGGGACAGCCCCAGCATTTT | CASSLYPAGQPQHF | TRBJ1-5 | TRBV27 | few | NA
TGTGCCAGCAGCCGAGTCCCAGGGGGGATAGGCAATCAGCCCCAGCATTTT | CASSRVPGGIGNQPQHF | TRBJ1-5 | TRBV7-2 | NA | TRBD1
TGTGCCAGCAGTTCCCCAGGATCTAACTATGGCTACACCTTC | CASSSPGSNYGYTF | TRBJ1-2 | TRBV6-6 | NA | NA
TGTGCGACCGGGACAGGGTACAATGAGCAGTTCTTC | CATGTGYNEQFF | TRBJ2-1 | TRBV19 | NA | TRBD1
TGCAGCGTTGGGGGGCCAGCTAATGAAAAACTGTTTTTT | CSVGGPANEKLFF | TRBJ1-4 | TRBV29-1 | NA | NA
TGTGCCAGTAGTATATCAAGGGGCACTGAAGCTTTCTTT | CASSISRGTEAFF | TRBJ1-1 | TRBV19 | NA | NA
TGTGCCTGGAGTGAACAGGGGCGCGAGCAGTACTTC | CAWSEQGREQYF | TRBJ2-7 | TRBV30 | few | TRBD1
TGCGCCAGCAGTGCGCTAGCGGGAGGGCCCAGGAATGAGCAGTTCTTC | CASSALAGGPRNEQFF | TRBJ2-1 | TRBV10-2 | few | TRBD2
TGTGCCAGCAGCTTACAAGCGGGGGTAGATACGCAGTATTTT | CASSLQAGVDTQYF | TRBJ2-3 | TRBV7-2 | NA | TRBD2
TGTGCCAGCAGCGTAGGGACTAGCGTCTACAATGAGCAGTTCTTC | CASSVGTSVYNEQFF | TRBJ2-1 | TRBV9 | NA | TRBD2
TGTGCCTGGAGTAGGGGAACCCCCTCTGGAAACACCATATATTTT | CAWSRGTPSGNTIYF | TRBJ1-3 | TRBV30 | once | NA
TGTGCCAGCAGTGAACTAACAACTAATGAAAAACTGTTTTTT | CASSELTTNEKLFF | TRBJ1-4 | TRBV2 | NA | NA
TGTGCCAGCAGGGGAGGCGGGAGTGGGTATGCGCAGTTCTTC | CASRGGGSGYAQFF | TRBJ2-1 | TRBV6-1 | NA | TRBD2
TGTGCCAGCAGCCCCAGGACAGGGAACAATCAGCCCCAGCATTTT | CASSPRTGNNQPQHF | TRBJ1-5 | TRBV7-2 | NA | TRBD1
TGTGCCAGCAGCCTCCGGGGAGCGGGAGGATCCAATGAGCAGTTCTTC | CASSLRGAGGSNEQFF | TRBJ2-1 | TRBV27 | NA | TRBD2
TGTGCCAGCAGAAGACAGACACCTAATTCACCCCTCCACTTT | CASRRQTPNSPLHF | TRBJ1-6 | TRBV27 | NA | NA
TGTGCCAGCAGCCTACGGACAGGTTACGAGCAGTACTTC | CASSLRTGYEQYF | TRBJ2-7 | TRBV6-5 | NA | TRBD1
TGTGCCTGGAGTTGGGACAGGTCGTACTATGGCTACACCTTC | CAWSWDRSYYGYTF | TRBJ1-2 | TRBV30 | NA | TRBD1
TGTGCCTGGAGTGCCTTGGGGGGGCGCGTTGAAAAACTGTTTTTT | CAWSALGGRVEKLFF | TRBJ1-4 | TRBV30 | once | NA